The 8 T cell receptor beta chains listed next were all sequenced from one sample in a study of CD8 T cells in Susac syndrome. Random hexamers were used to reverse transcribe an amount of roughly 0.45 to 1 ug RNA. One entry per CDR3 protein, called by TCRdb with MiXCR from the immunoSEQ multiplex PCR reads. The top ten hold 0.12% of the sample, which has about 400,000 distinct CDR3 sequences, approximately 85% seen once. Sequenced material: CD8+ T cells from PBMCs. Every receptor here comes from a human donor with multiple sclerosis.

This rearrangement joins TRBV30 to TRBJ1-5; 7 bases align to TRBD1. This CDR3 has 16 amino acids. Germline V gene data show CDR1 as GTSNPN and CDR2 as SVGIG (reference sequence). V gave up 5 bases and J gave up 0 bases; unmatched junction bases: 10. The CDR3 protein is CAWGTGTAPSNQPQHF. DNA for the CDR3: TGTGCCTGGGGGACCGGGACAGCACCTAGCAATCAGCCCCAGCATTTT.

The CDR3 here is CATSDRLASGELFF. The CDR3 nucleotides are TGTGCCACCAGTGATCGACTAGCGTCCGGGGAGCTGTTTTTT. The V gene is TRBV24-1, the J gene TRBJ2-2; 8 bases map to TRBD2. The germline CDR1 and CDR2 sequences are KGHDR and SFDVKD. The CDR3 runs to 14 residues. Unmatched junction bases numbered 2, after V lost 3 bases and J lost 6 bases.

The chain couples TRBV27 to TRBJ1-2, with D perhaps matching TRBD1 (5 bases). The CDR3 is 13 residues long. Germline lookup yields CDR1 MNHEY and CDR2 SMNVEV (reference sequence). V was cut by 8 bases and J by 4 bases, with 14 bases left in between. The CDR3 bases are TGTGCCAGCCGGCCCGGGGGTTTCTATGGCTACACCTTC. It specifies CASRPGGFYGYTF.

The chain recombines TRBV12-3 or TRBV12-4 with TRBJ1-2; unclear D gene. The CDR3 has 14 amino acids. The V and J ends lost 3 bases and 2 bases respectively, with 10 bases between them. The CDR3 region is CASSFRQLNYGYTF. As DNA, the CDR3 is TGTGCCAGCAGTTTTCGTCAGCTGAACTATGGCTACACCTTC.

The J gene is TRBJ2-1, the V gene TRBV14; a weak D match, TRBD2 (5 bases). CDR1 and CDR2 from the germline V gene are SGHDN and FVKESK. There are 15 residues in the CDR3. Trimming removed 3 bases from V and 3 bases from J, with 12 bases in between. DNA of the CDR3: TGTGCCAGCAGCCAGGGAGTTACGGACTACAATGAGCAGTTCTTC. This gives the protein CASSQGVTDYNEQFF.

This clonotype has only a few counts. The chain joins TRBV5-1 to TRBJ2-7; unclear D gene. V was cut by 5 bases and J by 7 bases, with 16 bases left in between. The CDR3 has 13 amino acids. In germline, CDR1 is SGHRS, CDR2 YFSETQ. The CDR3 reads CASSNGPGFEQYF. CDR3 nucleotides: TGCGCCAGCAGTAACGGACCGGGCTTTGAGCAGTACTTC.

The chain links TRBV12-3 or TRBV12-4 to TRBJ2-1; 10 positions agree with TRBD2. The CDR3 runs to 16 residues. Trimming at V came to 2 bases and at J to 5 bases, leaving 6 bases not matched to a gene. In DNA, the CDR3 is TGTGCCAGCAGTTTATCCGGGACTAGCGTACACAATGAGCAGTTCTTC. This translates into CASSLSGTSVHNEQFF.

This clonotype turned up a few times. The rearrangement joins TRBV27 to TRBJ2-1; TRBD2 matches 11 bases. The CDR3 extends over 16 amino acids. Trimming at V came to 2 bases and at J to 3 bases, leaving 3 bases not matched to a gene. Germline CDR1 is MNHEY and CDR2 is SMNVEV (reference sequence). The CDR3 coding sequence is TGTGCCAGCAGTTTAGGGACTAGCGGAGGCTACAATGAGCAGTTCTTC. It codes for CASSLGTSGGYNEQFF.